This entry features one TCR beta chain sequence. Antigen specificity is unknown. The CDR3 consists of 15 residues. The ends were cut back, 7 bases at V and 0 bases at J, with 16 bases in the middle. Per germline, CDR1 SNHLY and CDR2 FYNNEI. Investigators took approximately 10 milliliters of peripheral blood from every donor. The data were taken from a study of blood T cells in healthy people across ages. Study-wide results and limits: Across the age range, TCR beta diversity per million T cells fell in a roughly linear way. It was the long-lived donors that had more naive CD4+ cells and higher diversity than aged donors.

Together with a sample-barcoded 5' primer, a J-beta primer mix was included in a second PCR lasting about 7 to 12 cycles. Sequencing of every sample gave 3 million or more CDR3-containing paired-end reads. TCRdb reprocessed the 5' RACE reads with MiXCR, giving one entry per CDR3 protein. The sample carries under 1,000,000 distinct CDR3 sequences, roughly 46% recorded once. Material: blood. V is TRBV2 and J is TRBJ2-7; no reliable D call. This TCR was recovered from a man older than 75 in good health. The CDR3 sequence: CASNAGSIFSYEQYF. CDR3 sequence (DNA): TGTGCCAGCAATGCTGGGTCTATCTTCTCCTACGAGCAGTACTTC.